The source of this TCR beta chain is a study of control samples from healthy donors and cancer patients. Repertoires were generated with immunoSEQ multiplex PCR, while TCRdb's copy carries only in-frame clones and drops some. The data show some 250,000 clones, around 79% seen once. Trimming stripped 7 bases from V and 8 bases from J, with 22 bases between. The CDR3 runs 15 residues. The V gene's germline CDR1 is SGHRS and CDR2 YFSETQ. The J gene is TRBJ2-1, the V gene TRBV5-1, with D tentatively TRBD1 or TRBD2 (5 bases each). The TCR sequence derives from a woman aged 55-70 years with lung cancer. Sequencing was performed on PBMCs. The CDR3 DNA reads TGCGCCAGCGGCGATGCCCGGGACGAGCGCGATGAGCAGTTCTTC. This codes for CASGDARDERDEQFF.